The clone carrying this T cell receptor beta chain has more than one count but fewer than ten. Template material for amplifying TCR beta CDR3 regions consisted of RNA transcripts. Initially, a first-round RT-PCR of the TCR CDR3 employed the HTBI primer set. In TCRdb, the multiplex PCR reads were re-called with MiXCR into one record per CDR3 protein. This sample has 800,000 or so distinct CDR3 sequences, with 35% to 40% found just once. This entry is derived from a study of T cells in Graves' hyperthyroidism and ophthalmopathy. The CDR3 consists of 14 residues. Germline loops: CDR1 SEHNR, CDR2 FQNEAQ (reference sequence). Deletions cut 1 base from V and 6 bases from J, with 13 bases between.

This chain joins TRBV7-9 and TRBJ2-7, with a possible D match to TRBD2 (5 bases). The sequence derives from a man between 18 and 29 years old with Graves' hyperthyroidism. Sequenced input: blood. For the CDR3, the DNA is TGTGCCAGCAGCTTAGATAGCGCTAGCTCCGAGCAGTACTTC. Translated, it gives CASSLDSASSEQYF.